The next 24 T cell receptor beta chains were all read from a single sample in a study of cytomegalovirus exposure and HLA in healthy donors. PCR used 60 Vbeta primers and 13 Jbeta primers. Sequencing used immunoSEQ multiplex PCR; TCRdb keeps in-frame clones, though not all of them. The table has 85,000 to 100,000 clones, 79% seen once. Sequencing was done on a sample of PBMCs. These receptors all come from a woman between 35 and 50 years old in good health and CMV-seronegative.

This clone was recorded at least ten times. The genes are TRBV5-8 and TRBJ2-7, with D tentatively TRBD2 (6 bases). Germline V CDR1 and CDR2: SGHTS, YDEGEE. This CDR3 has 16 residues. Trimming pared 4 bases from V and 3 bases from J, leaving 20 bases between. CDR3 sequence (DNA): TGTGCCAGCAGCGTGGGGTCGGGGGAACACAGCTACGAGCAGTACTTC. This encodes CASSVGSGEHSYEQYF.

In DNA, the CDR3 is TGTGCCAGCGCCTCGGTTCGCGAGCAGTACTTC. Its translation: CASASVREQYF. The chain uses TRBV27 and TRBJ2-7, with D unresolved. The CDR3 runs 11 residues. The germline CDR1 and CDR2 sequences are MNHEY and SMNVEV (reference sequence). Trimming took off 8 bases at V and 6 bases at J, with 11 bases between the two ends.

The chain couples TRBV6-1 to TRBJ1-6, with 10 positions matching TRBD1. The germline V gene has CDR1 MNHNS and CDR2 SASEGT. The CDR3 loop spans 15 amino acids. V dropped 7 bases and J dropped 9; count of bases not matched to a gene: 9. The DNA of the CDR3 is TGTGCCAGCAATGACAGGGGGCTTCTTATTTCACCCCTCCACTTT. It specifies CASNDRGLLISPLHF.

V and J are TRBV19 and TRBJ2-1; 7 bases fit TRBD2. There are 15 residues in the CDR3. Germline V CDR1 and CDR2: LNHDA, SQIVND (reference sequence). J was trimmed by 4 bases and V by 2 bases; bases with no gene match: 5. The CDR3 nucleotides read TGTGCCAGTAGTATAACCCAGCGGGGTTACAATGAGCAGTTCTTC. Translating gives CASSITQRGYNEQFF.

This clone is a singleton in its sample. The chain joins TRBV6-1 to TRBJ2-2; 10 bases align to TRBD1. The CDR3 loop spans 18 amino acids. Germline V CDR1 and CDR2: MNHNS, SASEGT. V was clipped by 4 bases and J by 0 bases; unmatched bases: 8. The CDR3 sequence: CASSGRDRGPANTGELFF. CDR3 bases: TGTGCCAGCAGTGGCCGGGACAGGGGCCCTGCGAACACCGGGGAGCTGTTTTTT.

This rearrangement joins TRBV27 to TRBJ1-5; possibly TRBD1 for D (6 bases). CDR1 is MNHEY and CDR2 is SMNVEV in the germline V gene (reference sequence). The length of the CDR3 is 14 residues. The V gene lost 6 bases and the J gene lost 6 bases, with 15 bases spanning the gap. Written as DNA, the CDR3 is TGTGCCAGCAGCGTCACAGGGAAGGGTCAGCCCCAGCATTTT. Translated, it gives CASSVTGKGQPQHF.

The genes are TRBV27 and TRBJ1-5; TRBD1 matches at 10 bases. The CDR3 covers 18 residues. Germline V gene data show CDR1 as MNHEY and CDR2 as SMNVEV (reference sequence). Trimming at V came to 0 bases and at J to 4 bases, leaving 9 bases not matched to a gene. The chain's CDR3 is CASSLSGTGALGNQPQHF. CDR3 in DNA: TGTGCCAGCAGTTTATCCGGGACAGGGGCGTTGGGGAATCAGCCCCAGCATTTT.

The CDR3 sequence: CASTLGGTGRYEQFF. CDR3 sequence (DNA): TGTGCCAGTACCTTGGGGGGGACAGGCAGGTATGAGCAGTTCTTC. This sequence joins TRBV19 and TRBJ2-1; a possible D gene is TRBD1 (8 bases). Germline CDR1 LNHDA, CDR2 SQIVND (reference sequence). With 7 bases removed from V and 8 bases from J, the gap between germline ends came to 21 bases. This CDR3 has 15 amino acids.

This rearrangement joins TRBV10-1 to TRBJ1-5, with 7 bases lining up with TRBD1. With 2 bases clipped from V and 0 bases from J, the junction kept 16 bases outside the gene matches. Germline CDR1 reads WNHNN; CDR2 reads SYGVQD (reference sequence). The CDR3 is 20 residues long. The CDR3 DNA reads as TGCGCCAGCAGTGAGCCCGGGCCAGACAGGGAGACCTATAGCAATCAGCCCCAGCATTTT. Translating it yields CASSEPGPDRETYSNQPQHF.

This rearrangement joins TRBV2 to TRBJ2-2, with a weak D call TRBD1 (6 bases). This CDR3 has 16 residues. Germline V gene data show CDR1 as SNHLY and CDR2 as FYNNEI. V lost 4 bases and J lost 5, with 17 bases in between. The chain's CDR3 is CASSALQGTGTGELFF. Written as DNA, the CDR3 is TGTGCCAGCAGTGCCTTACAGGGTACGGGGACCGGGGAGCTGTTTTTT.

The rearrangement uses TRBV27 and TRBJ1-1; TRBD1 aligns across 7 bases. V lost 6 bases and J lost 0; bases outside the gene matches: 4. The CDR3 contains 14 residues. Germline assignment: CDR1 MNHEY and CDR2 SMNVEV (reference sequence). CDR3 amino acids: CASRRQGMNTEAFF. The CDR3 DNA is TGTGCCAGCAGACGACAGGGTATGAACACTGAAGCTTTCTTT.

V is TRBV29-1 and J is TRBJ2-1, with D possibly matching TRBD2 (5 bases). This CDR3 region has 15 residues. Germline loops: CDR1 SQVTM, CDR2 ANQGSEA. V was cut by 6 bases and J by 6 bases, with 21 bases left in between. CDR3: CSVGTQPGVFNEQFF. The DNA for the CDR3 is TGCAGCGTCGGAACACAGCCCGGGGTCTTCAATGAGCAGTTCTTC.

The table lists this clone with a few counts. The rearrangement joins TRBV7-2 to TRBJ2-1, with D perhaps TRBD1 (5 bases). The CDR3 spans 12 residues. The V gene's germline CDR1 is SGHTA and CDR2 FQGNSA. Trimming shortened V by 1 base and J by 11 bases, and 9 bases separated the two germline ends. CDR3 loop: CASSLDRRKQFF. DNA for the CDR3: TGTGCCAGCAGCTTAGACAGGAGAAAGCAGTTCTTC.

CDR3: CASSLGPSGGETQYF. CDR3 bases: TGCGCCAGCAGCTTGGGCCCCAGCGGGGGTGAGACCCAGTACTTC. The rearrangement uses TRBV5-1 and TRBJ2-5; 8 nucleotides match TRBD2. V shed 0 bases and J 5 bases; nucleotides not matched to a gene: 6. In germline, CDR1 is SGHRS, CDR2 YFSETQ. The CDR3 has 15 amino acids.

The chain couples TRBV7-8 to TRBJ1-4, with 7 nucleotides matching TRBD1. The germline V gene encodes CDR1 SGHVS and CDR2 FQNEAQ. Losses at the gene ends were 6 bases for V and 3 bases for J; bases not matched to a gene: 19. This CDR3 is 19 amino acids long. The DNA for the CDR3 is TGTGCCAGCAGTTATCAACCTCCGACAGGGCGGAGGTCTAATGAAAAACTGTTTTTT. Translated: CASSYQPPTGRRSNEKLFF.

V usage is TRBV5-1 and J usage is TRBJ2-7, with D maybe TRBD1 (6 bases). The CDR3 is 14 residues long. V was clipped by 4 bases and J by 0 bases, with 11 bases between them. Germline V gene sequence: CDR1 SGHRS, CDR2 YFSETQ. This CDR3 is CASSPRGTSYEQYF. The CDR3 DNA reads TGCGCCAGCAGCCCAAGGGGGACCTCCTACGAGCAGTACTTC.

This clone was observed a single time. The CDR3 DNA reads TGTGCCAGCAGCTCCCGCGGCGGGGGGCCCCGTGAGACCCAGTACTTC. Amino acid sequence: CASSSRGGGPRETQYF. This chain connects TRBV7-6 to TRBJ2-5; 8 bases fit TRBD2. Per germline, CDR1 SGHVS and CDR2 FNYEAQ. The ends lost 4 bases at V and 5 bases at J; junction bases unmatched: 12. The CDR3 is 16 amino acids.

The rearrangement uses TRBV7-6 and TRBJ1-5; possibly TRBD1 for D (5 bases). V was clipped by 5 bases and J by 7 bases, with 12 bases between them. CDR3 length equals 13 residues. CDR1 and CDR2 (germline): SGHVS, FNYEAQ. The CDR3 coding sequence is TGTGCCAGCAGCCTGACAGCTGTACAGCCCCAGCATTTT. This codes for CASSLTAVQPQHF.

The chain has TRBV30 and TRBJ2-7; 9 bases map to TRBD2. The CDR3 contains 16 residues. Germline V gene lookup returns CDR1 GTSNPN and CDR2 SVGIG (reference sequence). J gave up 0 bases and V 5 bases, and 11 bases lay outside the gene matches. As DNA, the CDR3 is TGTGCCTGGTCCAGGCTAGCGGGGCCGACCTCCTACGAGCAGTACTTC. Amino acids: CAWSRLAGPTSYEQYF.

The chain uses TRBV29-1 and TRBJ1-1; TRBD1 matches 9 bases. The CDR3 consists of 12 residues. In germline, CDR1 is SQVTM, CDR2 ANQGSEA. Losses at the gene ends were 6 bases for V and 1 base for J; bases not matched to a gene: 0. Written as DNA, the CDR3 is TGCAGCGTGGGACAGGGGAACACTGAAGCTTTCTTT. It specifies CSVGQGNTEAFF.

V gene TRBV19 combines with J gene TRBJ2-3; 10 nucleotides agree with TRBD1. V shed 5 bases and J 4 bases; nucleotides not matched to a gene: 3. CDR1 and CDR2 from the germline V gene are LNHDA and SQIVND (reference sequence). The CDR3 is made up of 14 amino acids. CDR3 in DNA: TGTGCCAGTAGTCCCGGGACAGGGGCAGATACGCAGTATTTT. This translates into CASSPGTGADTQYF.

CDR3 sequence: CASSVGQRAETQYF. CDR3 DNA sequence: TGTGCCAGCAGCGTCGGACAGAGGGCAGAGACCCAGTACTTC. J is TRBJ2-5 and V is TRBV5-4; a possible D gene is TRBD1 (6 bases). Trimming stripped 4 bases from V and 4 bases from J, with 14 bases between. Germline values: CDR1 SGHNT, CDR2 YYREEE (reference sequence). This CDR3 contains 14 residues.

This clone has a handful of counts. The CDR3 DNA follows: TGTGCCACCGAGCGCTCCCCGTACAATGAGCAGTTCTTC. Its translation is CATERSPYNEQFF. The V call is TRBV15, the J call TRBJ2-1; D is unclear. Germline V gene sequence: CDR1 LNHNV, CDR2 YYDKDF (reference sequence). The CDR3 contains 13 residues. V gave up 8 bases and J gave up 4 bases, with 12 bases separating them. The whole variable domain, remainder taken from reference TRBV15 and TRBJ2-1, is DAMVIQNPRYQVTQFGKPVTLSCSQTLNHNVMYWYQQKSSQAPKLLFHYYDKDFNNEADTPDNFQSRRPNTSFCFLDIRSPGLGDTAMYLCATERSPYNEQFFGPGTRLTVL.

This clone was found a few times. The chain uses TRBV6-5 and TRBJ1-1, with unresolved D. V was shortened by 0 bases and J by 1 base, with 12 bases between the two germline ends. CDR3 length equals 16 residues. CDR1 is MNHEY, CDR2 SVGAGI, per germline. The CDR3 DNA reads as TGTGCCAGCAGTTACTCGATGAACAGCGGGAACACTGAAGCTTTCTTT. This gives the protein CASSYSMNSGNTEAFF.